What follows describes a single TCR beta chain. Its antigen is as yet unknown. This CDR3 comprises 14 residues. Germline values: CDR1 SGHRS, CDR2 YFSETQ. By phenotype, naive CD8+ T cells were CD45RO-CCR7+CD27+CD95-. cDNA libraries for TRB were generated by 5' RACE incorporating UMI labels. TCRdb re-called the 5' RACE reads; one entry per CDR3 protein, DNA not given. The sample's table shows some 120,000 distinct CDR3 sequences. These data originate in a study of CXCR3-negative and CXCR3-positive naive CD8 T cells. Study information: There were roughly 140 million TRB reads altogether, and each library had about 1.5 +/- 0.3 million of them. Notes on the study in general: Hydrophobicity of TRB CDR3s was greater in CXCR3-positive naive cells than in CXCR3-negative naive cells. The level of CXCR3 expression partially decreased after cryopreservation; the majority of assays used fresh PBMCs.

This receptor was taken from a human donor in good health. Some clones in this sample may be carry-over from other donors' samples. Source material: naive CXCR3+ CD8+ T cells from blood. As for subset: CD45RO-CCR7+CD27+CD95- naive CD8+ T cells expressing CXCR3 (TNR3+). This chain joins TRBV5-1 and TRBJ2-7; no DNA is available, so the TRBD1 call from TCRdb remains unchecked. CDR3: CASSYRGGKYEQYF.